These 15 T cell receptor beta chains were sequenced from one sample in a study of PD-1 blockade in classical Hodgkin lymphoma. Method: immunoSEQ multiplex PCR; TCRdb's copy keeps in-frame clones and lacks some. The table shows more than 90,000 clones, with around nine tenths occurring only once. All trial patients relapsed after autologous stem cell transplantation. The material was peripheral blood mononuclear cells (PBMCs), obtained before the second cycle of nivolumab. These receptors came from a human donor with classical Hodgkin lymphoma.

The chain combines TRBV30 with TRBJ2-6, with TRBD1 as a possible D gene (5 bases). The germline V gene has CDR1 GTSNPN and CDR2 SVGIG (reference sequence). V was trimmed by 7 bases and J by 2 bases, leaving 9 bases between them. The CDR3 spans 13 residues. CDR3: CAFPRAGANVLTF. The CDR3 region has the DNA TGTGCCTTCCCCAGGGCTGGGGCCAACGTCCTGACTTTC. The full variable domain, completed using reference TRBV30 and TRBJ2-6, is SQTIHQWPATLVQPVGSPLSLECTVEGTSNPNLYWYRQAAGRGLQLLFYSVGIGQISSEVPQNLSASRPQDRQFILSSKKLLLSDSGFYLCAFPRAGANVLTFGAGSRLTVL.

The CDR3 sequence: CASSLSGTEAFF. The CDR3 DNA is TGTGCCAGCAGCTTGTCAGGCACTGAAGCTTTCTTT. The rearrangement joins TRBV5-6 to TRBJ1-1; D is ambiguous. Germline CDR1 SGHDT, CDR2 YYEEEE. The CDR3 totals 12 residues. The ends were cut back, 1 base at V and 4 bases at J, with 5 bases in the middle.

The rearrangement joins TRBV10-3 to TRBJ1-6; TRBD1 matches at 8 bases. V gave up 6 bases and J gave up 10 bases; unmatched junction bases: 8. The germline CDR1 and CDR2 sequences are ENHRY and SYGVKD. The CDR3 has 14 amino acids. The CDR3 spells CAIRDRDLYSPLHF. CDR3 sequence (DNA): TGTGCCATCAGGGACAGGGATTTATACTCACCCCTCCACTTT.

V and J are TRBV6-6 and TRBJ2-3, with TRBD2 matching 8 bases. Germline assignment: CDR1 MNHNY and CDR2 SVGAGI (reference sequence). CDR3 length: 15 amino acids. J was trimmed by 0 bases and V by 2 bases; bases with no gene match: 1. The CDR3 DNA reads TGTGCCAGCAGTTACGAGCGGGGGAGCACAGATACGCAGTATTTT. Its protein is CASSYERGSTDTQYF.

This chain joins TRBV6-5 and TRBJ1-5, with 7 nucleotides matching TRBD1. The CDR3 is 13 residues long. The germline V gene encodes CDR1 MNHEY and CDR2 SVGAGI. Trimming at V came to 7 bases and at J to 7 bases, leaving 7 bases not matched to a gene. The CDR3 DNA reads TGTGCCAGCAATCCTCGGACAGGCCAGCCCCAGCATTTT. It yields the protein CASNPRTGQPQHF.

By sample share, this clone is large (0.1 to 1%). V and J are TRBV5-6 and TRBJ1-2; D ambiguous. Trimming took off 3 bases at V and 4 bases at J, with 10 bases between the two ends. CDR1 is SGHDT and CDR2 is YYEEEE in the germline V gene. This CDR3 region has 13 residues. CDR3 DNA sequence: TGTGCCAGCAGCTATGGCAGCTTCTATGGCTACACCTTC. Its protein product is CASSYGSFYGYTF.

The chain uses TRBV19 and TRBJ1-5; D not resolved. V gave up 5 bases and J gave up 4 bases, with 18 bases separating them. Per the germline V gene, CDR1 is LNHDA and CDR2 is SQIVND (reference sequence). This CDR3 is 16 amino acids long. Here the CDR3 reads CASSRRAPGKNQPQHF. CDR3 bases: TGTGCCAGTAGTCGCCGGGCACCGGGGAAGAATCAGCCCCAGCATTTT.

The chain uses TRBV28 and TRBJ1-1; TRBD1 aligns across 7 bases. Per the germline V gene, CDR1 is MDHEN and CDR2 is SYDVKM. V lost 0 bases and J lost 5; bases outside the gene matches: 6. This CDR3 contains 15 residues. As DNA, the CDR3 is TGTGCCAGCAGTTTATGGACAGGGAGTAAGACTGAAGCTTTCTTT. This codes for CASSLWTGSKTEAFF.

The chain combines TRBV25-1 with TRBJ1-2, with D uncertain. Per the germline V gene, CDR1 is MGHDK and CDR2 is SYGVNS. The CDR3 totals 13 residues. Deletions cut 5 bases from V and 3 bases from J, with 10 bases between. The CDR3 nucleotides are TGTGCCAGCAGTCTCTTTTTCCACTATGGCTACACCTTC. It codes for CASSLFFHYGYTF.

This clone was detected only once. J is TRBJ2-7 and V is TRBV9; D unclear. This CDR3 is 15 amino acids long. The ends were cut back, 1 base at V and 3 bases at J, with 14 bases in the middle. In germline, CDR1 is SGDLS, CDR2 YYNGEE. CDR3 residues: CASSVQPASYYEQYF. The CDR3 DNA reads TGTGCCAGCAGCGTACAGCCAGCGTCTTACTACGAGCAGTACTTC.

This rearrangement joins TRBV5-6 to TRBJ1-5, with a weak D call TRBD1 (5 bases). Per germline, CDR1 SGHDT and CDR2 YYEEEE. V was cut by 2 bases and J by 2 bases, with 20 bases left in between. The CDR3 runs to 18 residues. The CDR3 coding sequence is TGTGCCAGCAGCTTAGGGACGGGTCATCCTCGGGGCAATCAGCCCCAGCATTTT. Its protein product is CASSLGTGHPRGNQPQHF.

The chain is built from TRBV6-6 and TRBJ2-3; D is unresolved. Germline CDR1 is MNHNY and CDR2 is SVGAGI (reference sequence). Trimming took 0 bases from V and 0 from J, leaving 4 bases between them. The CDR3 consists of 14 residues. The CDR3 loop is CASSYSQSTDTQYF. The DNA of the CDR3 is TGTGCCAGCAGTTACTCGCAGAGCACAGATACGCAGTATTTT.

The V and J genes are TRBV9 and TRBJ1-3, with D possibly TRBD1 on 5 matching bases. Germline values: CDR1 SGDLS, CDR2 YYNGEE. This CDR3 is 16 amino acids long. V dropped 0 bases and J dropped 4 bases, with 14 bases sitting between them. CDR3: CASSVDGRGSGNTIYF. DNA for the CDR3: TGTGCCAGCAGCGTAGATGGGAGGGGATCCGGAAACACCATATATTTT.

This clone has more than one count but fewer than ten. The chain recombines TRBV27 with TRBJ2-3; a weak D match, TRBD2 (5 bases). V lost 3 bases and J 6 bases, leaving 10 bases between the germline ends. CDR1 and CDR2 (germline): MNHEY, SMNVEV (reference sequence). This CDR3 contains 13 residues. The chain's CDR3 is CASSFGVRDTQYF. In DNA, the CDR3 is TGTGCCAGCAGTTTCGGGGTGCGCGATACGCAGTATTTT.

The chain has TRBV28 and TRBJ2-3; D possibly uses TRBD1 or TRBD2 (6 bases each). This CDR3 contains 16 residues. V was clipped by 3 bases and J by 7 bases, with 20 bases between them. CDR1 MDHEN and CDR2 SYDVKM come from the germline V gene. The chain's CDR3 is CASSLKTGKGGNTQYF. The CDR3 coding sequence is TGTGCCAGCAGTTTGAAGACGGGCAAAGGGGGGAATACGCAGTATTTT.